These 27 T cell receptor beta chains originate from one sample sequenced in a study of blood T cell repertoires in COVID-19. Measured with immunoSEQ multiplex PCR; TCRdb has only the in-frame clones, and not every one. The sample has approximately 210,000 clones; 82% are singletons. Sequenced: PBMCs or T cells enriched from blood (not recorded which). These receptors were taken from a woman aged 55-70 years who had recovered from COVID-19.

The chain employs TRBV9 and TRBJ1-3; D might be TRBD1 (6 bases). The germline V gene encodes CDR1 SGDLS and CDR2 YYNGEE. CDR3 size: 15 residues. Deletions cut 4 bases from V and 0 bases from J, with 11 bases between. The CDR3 nucleotides read TGTGCCAGCAGCCCAACGGACAGCTCTGGAAACACCATATATTTT. Translation gives CASSPTDSSGNTIYF.

The chain links TRBV4-3 to TRBJ1-3; D may be TRBD1 (5 bases). CDR1 LGHNA and CDR2 YSLEER come from the germline V gene. The CDR3 totals 18 residues. Trimming took off 0 bases at V and 0 bases at J, with 15 bases between the two ends. The DNA of the CDR3 is TGCGCCAGCAGCCAAGATTTCCAGGGTAAGGCCTCTGGAAACACCATATATTTT. As protein: CASSQDFQGKASGNTIYF.

This clone has ten or more counts. V gene TRBV3-1 (or the pseudogene TRBV3-2) combines with J gene TRBJ1-2, with D uncertain. Germline CDR1 and CDR2: LGHDT and YNNKEL (reference sequence). V lost 0 bases and J 4 bases, leaving 15 bases between the germline ends. The CDR3 runs to 16 residues. The CDR3 here is CASSQEAGAYFYGYTF. The DNA for the CDR3 is TGTGCCAGCAGCCAAGAGGCAGGCGCGTACTTCTATGGCTACACCTTC.

This chain uses TRBV18 with TRBJ1-2; 9 bases are shared with TRBD1. The CDR3 is 13 amino acids. Germline V gene data show CDR1 as KGHSH and CDR2 as LQKENI. The trim removed 6 bases at V and 5 bases at J, leaving 4 bases unmatched. The DNA of the CDR3 is TGTGCCAGCTCCCCCGGGACAGGGTATGGCTACACCTTC. Protein sequence: CASSPGTGYGYTF. The full variable domain, its missing parts supplied by reference TRBV18 and TRBJ1-2, is NAGVMQNPRHLVRRRGQEARLRCSPMKGHSHVYWYRQLPEEGLKFMVYLQKENIIDESGMPKERFSAEFPKEGPSILRIQQVVRGDSAAYFCASSPGTGYGYTFGSGTRLTVV.

The V call is TRBV12-3 or TRBV12-4, the J call TRBJ2-2, with D unresolved. Trimming took off 3 bases at V and 5 bases at J, with 7 bases between the two ends. This CDR3 contains 13 residues. CDR3 in amino acids: CASSLASTGELFF. CDR3 in DNA: TGTGCCAGCAGTTTGGCCTCAACCGGGGAGCTGTTTTTT.

Notes on this clone: A read error may explain this, as a much larger clone is one base away. The rearrangement uses TRBV6-5 and TRBJ2-7; D not certain. Germline assignment: CDR1 MNHEY and CDR2 SVGAGI. V lost 6 bases to trimming and J lost 0 bases, with 3 bases between them. The CDR3 loop spans 11 amino acids. Here the CDR3 reads CASSHSYEQYF. The CDR3, as DNA: TGTGCCAGCAGCCACTCCTACGAGCAGTACTTC.

DNA for the CDR3: TGTGCCAGTCGAGGACAGGTTAATGAAAAACTGTTTTTT. It yields the protein CASRGQVNEKLFF. The chain uses TRBV19 and TRBJ1-4; the match to TRBD1 covers 7 bases. V gave up 8 bases and J gave up 4 bases; unmatched junction bases: 4. The CDR3 length is 13 residues. CDR1 and CDR2 (germline): LNHDA, SQIVND (reference sequence).

The gene calls are TRBV6-5 and TRBJ1-1; D unclear. Germline CDR1 reads MNHEY; CDR2 reads SVGAGI. V shed 7 bases and J shed 3 bases, with 12 bases lying between them. The CDR3 contains 13 residues. The chain's CDR3 is CASKGARDTEAFF. CDR3 nucleotides: TGTGCCAGCAAAGGCGCGCGGGACACTGAAGCTTTCTTT.

The chain links TRBV7-2 to TRBJ1-1, with D possibly matching TRBD1 (6 bases). Trimming removed 5 bases at V and 5 bases at J, with 15 bases between. CDR1 is SGHTA, CDR2 FQGNSA, per germline. The CDR3 length is 14 residues. This CDR3 reads CASSLILRGTEAFF. The CDR3 bases are TGTGCCAGCAGCCTCATACTGAGGGGGACTGAAGCTTTCTTT. Full variable domain (rest looked up from reference TRBV7-2 and TRBJ1-1): GAGVSQSPSNKVTEKGKDVELRCDPISGHTALYWYRQSLGQGLEFLIYFQGNSAPDKSGLPSDRFSAERTGGSVSTLTIQRTQQEDSAVYLCASSLILRGTEAFFGQGTRLTVV.

This rearrangement joins TRBV6-2 or TRBV6-3 to TRBJ1-5; D might be TRBD1 (6 bases). The CDR3 loop spans 15 amino acids. In germline, CDR1 is MNHEY, CDR2 SVGEGT. Deletions cut 5 bases from V and 0 bases from J, with 11 bases between. CDR3 residues: CASSHRDYSNQPQHF. In nucleotides, the CDR3 is TGTGCCAGCAGTCACAGGGATTATAGCAATCAGCCCCAGCATTTT.

The rearrangement joins TRBV12-5 to TRBJ2-3; 7 nucleotides match TRBD1. The V gene's germline CDR1 is LGHNT and CDR2 FRNRAP. The CDR3 length is 14 residues. V lost 2 bases to trimming and J lost 9 bases; unmatched junction nucleotides: 8. The DNA of the CDR3 is TGTGCTAGTGGTTTGATCGACAGGGTAGAGACGCAGTATTTT. This encodes CASGLIDRVETQYF.

The genes are TRBV29-1 and TRBJ1-1, with D unclear. There are 12 residues in the CDR3. Trimming shortened V by 8 bases and J by 0 bases, and 10 bases separated the two germline ends. Germline CDR1 is SQVTM and CDR2 is ANQGSEA. The CDR3 loop reads CSLRQLNTEAFF. The CDR3 DNA reads as TGCAGCCTTAGACAACTGAACACTGAAGCTTTCTTT. Using reference TRBV29-1 and TRBJ1-1 for the parts outside the CDR3, the full variable domain is SAVISQKPSRDICQRGTSLTIQCQVDSQVTMMFWYRQQPGQSLTLIATANQGSEATYESGFVIDKFPISRPNLTFSTLTVSNMSPEDSSIYLCSLRQLNTEAFFGQGTRLTVV.

Only one count was recorded for this clone. The V call is TRBV3-1 (or the pseudogene TRBV3-2), the J call TRBJ1-1; 7 nucleotides align to TRBD1. In germline, CDR1 is LGHDT, CDR2 YNNKEL (reference sequence). The J segment lost 1 base and the V segment lost 0 bases, leaving 5 bases of the junction unmatched. The CDR3 sequence is 16 residues long. The CDR3 DNA follows: TGTGCCAGCAGCCAAGATGAGGAGGGGGCGAACACTGAAGCTTTCTTT. It translates to CASSQDEEGANTEAFF.

This clone was seen more than once but under ten times. The V gene is TRBV7-8, the J gene TRBJ1-5; the D is unclear. This CDR3 spans 15 amino acids. Germline V CDR1 and CDR2: SGHVS, FQNEAQ. Trimming took 4 bases from V and 1 from J, leaving 11 bases between them. CDR3 in amino acids: CASSSAGYSNQPQHF. CDR3 nucleotides: TGTGCCAGCAGCTCCGCGGGATACAGCAATCAGCCCCAGCATTTT.

The CDR3 sequence: CASRGQIYTEAFF. Written as DNA, the CDR3 is TGTGCCAGCAGAGGACAAATATACACTGAAGCTTTCTTT. The chain employs TRBV14 and TRBJ1-1; tentative D call: TRBD1 (5 bases). CDR1 and CDR2 (germline): SGHDN, FVKESK. The CDR3 spans 13 residues. V was shortened by 6 bases and J by 3 bases, with 11 bases between the two germline ends. The full variable domain, completed using reference TRBV14 and TRBJ1-1, is EAGVTQFPSHSVIEKGQTVTLRCDPISGHDNLYWYRRVMGKEIKFLLHFVKESKQDESGMPNNRFLAERTGGTYSTLKVQPAELEDSGVYFCASRGQIYTEAFFGQGTRLTVV.

The J gene is TRBJ1-4, the V gene TRBV6-7; 9 bases agree with TRBD1. TRBV6-7 counts as an open reading frame of uncertain function. The CDR3 totals 17 residues. V dropped 5 bases and J dropped 0; count of bases not matched to a gene: 7. The CDR3 DNA reads TGTGCCAGCAGTCACAGGGGGCTAGATGCAACTAATGAAAAACTGTTTTTT. As protein: CASSHRGLDATNEKLFF.

The rearrangement links TRBV5-5 to TRBJ2-2, with D tentatively TRBD1 (5 bases). Germline V gives CDR1 SGHKS, CDR2 YYEKEE (reference sequence). Trimming pared 4 bases from V and 3 bases from J, leaving 16 bases between. The CDR3 spans 16 residues. The CDR3 sequence is CASSHRAGSYTGELFF. The CDR3, as DNA: TGTGCCAGCAGCCATAGGGCAGGGTCGTACACCGGGGAGCTGTTTTTT.

V is TRBV11-2 and J is TRBJ2-1, with 13 bases fitting TRBD2. V lost 5 bases, J lost 5 bases, and 3 bases stayed unmatched. Germline CDR1 and CDR2: SGHAT and FQNNGV. The CDR3 totals 15 residues. This CDR3 is CASSHGLAGDNEQFF. CDR3 nucleotide sequence: TGTGCCAGCAGCCATGGACTAGCGGGAGACAATGAGCAGTTCTTC.

The rearrangement links TRBV15 to TRBJ2-3, with D unclear. The germline gives CDR1 LNHNV, CDR2 YYDKDF (reference sequence). Trimming shortened V by 8 bases and J by 2 bases, and 14 bases separated the two germline ends. The CDR3 runs 14 residues. The CDR3 here is CATYQRSATDTQYF. For the CDR3, the DNA is TGTGCCACCTATCAGAGGTCGGCCACAGATACGCAGTATTTT.

The chain has TRBV30 and TRBJ2-2; D ambiguous. From germline, CDR1 is GTSNPN and CDR2 SVGIG (reference sequence). This CDR3 has 12 residues. Trimming stripped 2 bases from V and 3 bases from J, with 4 bases between. The CDR3 nucleotides read TGTGCCTGGAGTAGAGACACCGGGGAGCTGTTTTTT. This translates into CAWSRDTGELFF.

The sample holds many counts of this clone. The chain has TRBV5-1 and TRBJ2-5; 11 nucleotides line up with TRBD2. This CDR3 has 15 residues. Germline-derived CDR1 and CDR2 are SGHRS and YFSETQ. Germline trimming cut 0 bases from V and 10 bases from J; bases unmatched to any gene: 8. The CDR3 DNA reads as TGCGCCAGCAGCTTGGGACTAGCGGGGTTTTTAATCCAGTACTTC. Amino acid sequence: CASSLGLAGFLIQYF.

This rearrangement joins TRBV2 to TRBJ2-7; 7 bases line up with TRBD1. Germline CDR1 SNHLY, CDR2 FYNNEI. Unmatched junction bases numbered 6, after V lost 5 bases and J lost 2 bases. The CDR3 consists of 14 residues. The DNA of the CDR3 is TGTGCCAGCAGTAGGCCCGGGACAGCCTACGAGCAGTACTTC. Encoded protein: CASSRPGTAYEQYF. The variable domain in full, with the rest retrieved from reference TRBV2 and TRBJ2-7, is EPEVTQTPSHQVTQMGQEVILRCVPISNHLYFYWYRQILGQKVEFLVSFYNNEISEKSEIFDDQFSVERPDGSNFTLKIRSTKLEDSAMYFCASSRPGTAYEQYFGPGTRLTVT.

The V call is TRBV27, the J call TRBJ2-3; 11 bases align to TRBD1. This CDR3 comprises 14 residues. With V trimmed by 6 bases and J by 4 bases, 3 bases remained unmatched. In germline, CDR1 is MNHEY, CDR2 SMNVEV (reference sequence). This CDR3 reads CASRPGQGADTQYF. In DNA form, the CDR3 reads TGTGCCAGCAGACCGGGACAGGGGGCAGATACGCAGTATTTT.

The V call is TRBV6-5, the J call TRBJ1-3; D perhaps matches TRBD1 (5 bases). CDR1 is MNHEY, CDR2 SVGAGI, per germline. The CDR3 runs 15 residues. V was shortened by 2 bases and J by 2 bases, with 10 bases between the two germline ends. The CDR3 DNA follows: TGTGCCAGCAGTTACGCGGCAGGGCCTGGAAACACCATATATTTT. This encodes CASSYAAGPGNTIYF.

The V gene is TRBV19, the J gene TRBJ1-1, with 7 bases identical to TRBD1. The CDR3 loop spans 12 amino acids. V shed 5 bases, J shed 8 bases, and the junction held 5 bases outside the gene matches. Germline-derived CDR1 and CDR2 are LNHDA and SQIVND (reference sequence). CDR3 sequence: CASSLRDSEAFF. As DNA, the CDR3 is TGTGCCAGTAGTCTTCGGGACAGCGAAGCTTTCTTT.

This clone was picked up a small number of times. The rearrangement links TRBV19 to TRBJ1-2, with 7 bases identical to TRBD1. Germline CDR1 is LNHDA and CDR2 is SQIVND (reference sequence). The trim removed 5 bases at V and 8 bases at J, leaving 11 bases unmatched. The CDR3 extends over 14 amino acids. This CDR3 is CASSAQKGAMGYTF. DNA of the CDR3: TGTGCCAGTAGTGCCCAAAAGGGGGCGATGGGCTACACCTTC. Variable domain in full (rest from reference TRBV19 and TRBJ1-2): DGGITQSPKYLFRKEGQNVTLSCEQNLNHDAMYWYRQDPGQGLRLIYYSQIVNDFQKGDIAEGYSVSREKKESFPLTVTSAQKNPTAFYLCASSAQKGAMGYTFGSGTRLTVV.

The count of this clone is one. The rearrangement joins TRBV4-1 to TRBJ1-1; 8 nucleotides match TRBD1. Looked up from germline, CDR1 is MGHRA and CDR2 is YSYEKL. J was trimmed by 10 bases and V by 5 bases; bases with no gene match: 9. This CDR3 is 13 amino acids long. Here the CDR3 reads CASSSNDRGLAFF. Written as DNA, the CDR3 is TGCGCCAGCAGCTCCAACGACAGGGGACTAGCTTTCTTT.